This T cell receptor (beta chain) derives from a study of T cell responses to AZD1222 COVID-19 vaccine. Pooling of second doses given at about 4 or about 12 weeks was done. General study findings and limits: Close to half of spike-specific TCRs reportedly recognize unmutated variant regions. White British ancestry dominated among donors, who included more females, and clonal diversity was possibly underestimated. Baseline serostatus was positive in only six AZD1222 recipients.

In its sample, this clone was seen once. Antigen specificity is unknown. Sequenced by immunoSEQ multiplex PCR; TCRdb stores in-frame clones only, minus some. The data hold approximately 200,000 clones, with approximately 93% observed a single time. Germline loops: CDR1 MDHEN, CDR2 SYDVKM. V dropped 2 bases and J dropped 2 bases, with 10 bases sitting between them. The CDR3 runs to 14 residues. The TCR sequence derives from an adult who received the AZD1222 COVID-19 vaccine. The sequences come from peripheral blood, collected 28 days after the second AZD1222 dose. The V call is TRBV28, the J call TRBJ2-7; D remains unclear. CDR3 amino acids: CASSLRLPPYEQYF. CDR3 bases: TGTGCCAGCAGTTTAAGGCTACCGCCCTACGAGCAGTACTTC.